This entry is about one TCR beta chain. This sample stems from a study of cytomegalovirus exposure and HLA in healthy donors. The primer mix had 60 Vbeta and 13 Jbeta primers. The table came from immunoSEQ multiplex PCR; TCRdb's copy has only in-frame clones and leaves some out. The sample records about 75,000 clones, roughly four fifths being singletons. V dropped 9 bases and J dropped 1 base, with 12 bases sitting between them. The CDR3 is 13 amino acids. Germline V CDR1 and CDR2: ENHRY, SYGVKD. The V call is TRBV10-3, the J call TRBJ2-5; a weak D match, TRBD2 (5 bases). The sequence came from a man between 18 and 29 years old in good health and CMV-seronegative. The sample consisted of PBMCs. CDR3 in amino acids: CAMGARVQETQYF. The DNA for the CDR3 is TGTGCCATGGGTGCGCGGGTCCAAGAGACCCAGTACTTC.